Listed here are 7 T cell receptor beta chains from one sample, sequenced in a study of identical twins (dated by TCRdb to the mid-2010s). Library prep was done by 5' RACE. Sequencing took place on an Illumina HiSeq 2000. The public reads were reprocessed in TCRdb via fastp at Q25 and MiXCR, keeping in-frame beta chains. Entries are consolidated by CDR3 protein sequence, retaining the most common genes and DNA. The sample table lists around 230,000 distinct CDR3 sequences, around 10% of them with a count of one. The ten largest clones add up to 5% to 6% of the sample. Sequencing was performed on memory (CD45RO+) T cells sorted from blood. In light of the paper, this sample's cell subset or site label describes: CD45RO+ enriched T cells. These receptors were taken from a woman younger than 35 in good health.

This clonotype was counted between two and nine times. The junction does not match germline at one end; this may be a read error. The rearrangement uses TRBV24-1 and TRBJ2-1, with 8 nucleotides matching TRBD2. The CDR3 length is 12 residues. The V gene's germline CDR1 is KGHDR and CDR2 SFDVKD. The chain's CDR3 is CATSGPGLGLVF. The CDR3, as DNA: TGTGCCACCAGTGGTCCGGGACTAGGTCTTGTCTTC.

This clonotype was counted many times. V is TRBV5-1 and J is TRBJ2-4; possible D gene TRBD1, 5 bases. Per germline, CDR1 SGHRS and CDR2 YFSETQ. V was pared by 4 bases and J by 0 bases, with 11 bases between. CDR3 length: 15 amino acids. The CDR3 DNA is TGCGCCAGCAGCCCCCATGGGGCAGCCAAAAACATTCAGTACTTC. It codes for CASSPHGAAKNIQYF.

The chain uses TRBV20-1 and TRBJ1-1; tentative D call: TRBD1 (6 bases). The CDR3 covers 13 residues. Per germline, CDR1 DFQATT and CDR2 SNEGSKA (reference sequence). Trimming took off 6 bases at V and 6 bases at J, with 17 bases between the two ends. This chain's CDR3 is CSANTGMYSEAFF. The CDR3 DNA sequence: TGCAGTGCAAATACAGGGATGTACTCTGAAGCTTTCTTT.

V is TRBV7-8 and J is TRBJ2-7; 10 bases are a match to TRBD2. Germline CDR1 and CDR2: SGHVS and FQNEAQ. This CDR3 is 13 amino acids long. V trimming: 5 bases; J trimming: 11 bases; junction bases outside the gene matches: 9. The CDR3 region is CASSPEFLAGEYF. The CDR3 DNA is TGTGCCAGCAGCCCTGAATTTCTAGCGGGGGAGTACTTC.

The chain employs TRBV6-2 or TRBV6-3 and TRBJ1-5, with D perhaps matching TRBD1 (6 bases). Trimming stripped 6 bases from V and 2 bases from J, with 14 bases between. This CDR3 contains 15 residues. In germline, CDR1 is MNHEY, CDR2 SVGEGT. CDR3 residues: CASSLRGAGNQPQHF. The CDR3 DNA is TGTGCCAGCAGCCTCCGGGGGGCAGGCAATCAGCCCCAGCATTTT.

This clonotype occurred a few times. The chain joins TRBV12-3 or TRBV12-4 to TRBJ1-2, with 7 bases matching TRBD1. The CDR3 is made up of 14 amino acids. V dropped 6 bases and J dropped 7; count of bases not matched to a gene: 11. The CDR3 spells CASSLGQYQGGYTF. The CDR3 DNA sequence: TGTGCCAGCAGCTTGGGACAGTATCAGGGTGGCTACACCTTC.

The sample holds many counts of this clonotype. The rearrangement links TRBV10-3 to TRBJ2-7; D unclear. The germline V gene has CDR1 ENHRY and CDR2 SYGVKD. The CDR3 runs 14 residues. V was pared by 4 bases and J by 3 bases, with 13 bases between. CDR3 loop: CAISGQTSGYEQYF. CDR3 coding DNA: TGTGCCATCAGTGGTCAAACCTCCGGCTACGAGCAGTACTTC.